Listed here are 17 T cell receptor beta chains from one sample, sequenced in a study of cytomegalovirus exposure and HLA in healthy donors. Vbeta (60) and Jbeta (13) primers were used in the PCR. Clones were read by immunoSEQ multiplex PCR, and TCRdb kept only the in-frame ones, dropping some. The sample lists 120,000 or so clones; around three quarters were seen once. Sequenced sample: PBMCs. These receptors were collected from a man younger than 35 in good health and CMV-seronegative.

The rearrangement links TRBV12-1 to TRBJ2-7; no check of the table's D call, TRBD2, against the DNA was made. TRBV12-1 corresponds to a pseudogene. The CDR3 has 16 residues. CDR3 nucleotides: TGTGCCAGCAGCTTTGTTGAGCGGGCCCGCTCCTACGAGCAGTACGTC. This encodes CASSFVERARSYEQYV.

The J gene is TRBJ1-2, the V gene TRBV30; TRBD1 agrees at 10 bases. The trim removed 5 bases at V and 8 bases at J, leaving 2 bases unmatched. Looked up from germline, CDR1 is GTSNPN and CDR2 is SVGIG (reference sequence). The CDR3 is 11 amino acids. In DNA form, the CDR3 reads TGTGCCTGGTGGACAGGGGGAGGCTACACCTTC. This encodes CAWWTGGGYTF. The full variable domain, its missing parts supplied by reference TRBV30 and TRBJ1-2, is SQTIHQWPATLVQPVGSPLSLECTVEGTSNPNLYWYRQAAGRGLQLLFYSVGIGQISSEVPQNLSASRPQDRQFILSSKKLLLSDSGFYLCAWWTGGGYTFGSGTRLTVV.

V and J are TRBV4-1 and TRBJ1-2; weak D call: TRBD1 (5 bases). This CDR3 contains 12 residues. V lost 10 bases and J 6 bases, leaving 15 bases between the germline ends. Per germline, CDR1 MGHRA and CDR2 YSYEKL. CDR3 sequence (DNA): TGCGCCAACTACTTACCGACAGATGGCTACACCTTC. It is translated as CANYLPTDGYTF.

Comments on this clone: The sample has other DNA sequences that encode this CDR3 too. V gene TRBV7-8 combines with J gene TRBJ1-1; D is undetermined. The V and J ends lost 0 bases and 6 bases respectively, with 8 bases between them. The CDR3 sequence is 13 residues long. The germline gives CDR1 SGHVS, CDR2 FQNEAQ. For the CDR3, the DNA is TGTGCCAGCAGCTTAGCTCGTAATTCTGAAGCTTTCTTT. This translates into CASSLARNSEAFF.

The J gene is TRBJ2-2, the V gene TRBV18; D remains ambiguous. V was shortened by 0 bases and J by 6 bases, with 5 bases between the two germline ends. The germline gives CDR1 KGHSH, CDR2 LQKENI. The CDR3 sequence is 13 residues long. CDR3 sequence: CASSPPSAGELFF. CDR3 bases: TGTGCCAGCTCACCACCTTCAGCCGGGGAGCTGTTTTTT.

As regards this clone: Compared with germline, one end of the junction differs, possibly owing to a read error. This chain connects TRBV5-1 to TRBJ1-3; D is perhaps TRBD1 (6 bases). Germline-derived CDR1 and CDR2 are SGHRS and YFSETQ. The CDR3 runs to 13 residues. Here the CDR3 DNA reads TGCGCCAGCAGCCACGAAGGACAGTCTTCCATTTTTTTT. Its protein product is CASSHEGQSSIFF. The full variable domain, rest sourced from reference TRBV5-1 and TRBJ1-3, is KAGVTQTPRYLIKTRGQQVTLSCSPISGHRSVSWYQQTPGQGLQFLFEYFSETQRNKGNFPGRFSGRQFSNSRSEMNVSTLELGDSALYLCASSHEGQSSIFFGEGSWLTVV.

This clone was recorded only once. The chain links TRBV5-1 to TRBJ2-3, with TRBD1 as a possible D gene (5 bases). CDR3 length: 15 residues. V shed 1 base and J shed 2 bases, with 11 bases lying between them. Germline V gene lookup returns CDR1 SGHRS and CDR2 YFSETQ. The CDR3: CASSLIGENTDTQYF. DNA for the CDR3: TGCGCCAGCAGCTTGATAGGGGAAAACACAGATACGCAGTATTTT.

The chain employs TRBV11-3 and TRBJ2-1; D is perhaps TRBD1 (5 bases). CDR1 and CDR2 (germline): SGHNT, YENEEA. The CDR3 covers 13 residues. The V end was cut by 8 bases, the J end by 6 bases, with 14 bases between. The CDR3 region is CASSVVTGNEQFF. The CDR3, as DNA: TGTGCCAGCTCGGTGGTCACAGGCAATGAGCAGTTCTTC.

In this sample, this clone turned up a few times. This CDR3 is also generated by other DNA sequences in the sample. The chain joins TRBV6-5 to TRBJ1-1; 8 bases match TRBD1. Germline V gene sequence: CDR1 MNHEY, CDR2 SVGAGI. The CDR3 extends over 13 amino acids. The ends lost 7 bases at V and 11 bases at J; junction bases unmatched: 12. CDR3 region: CASTSTGQGDAFF. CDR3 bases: TGTGCCAGCACCTCAACTGGACAGGGTGACGCTTTCTTT.

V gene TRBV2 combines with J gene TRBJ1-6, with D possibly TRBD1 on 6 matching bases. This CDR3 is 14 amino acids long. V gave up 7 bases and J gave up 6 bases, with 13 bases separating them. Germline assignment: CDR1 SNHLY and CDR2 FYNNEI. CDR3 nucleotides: TGTGCCAGCACTTGGACAGATTCTAATTCACCCCTCCACTTT. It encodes CASTWTDSNSPLHF.

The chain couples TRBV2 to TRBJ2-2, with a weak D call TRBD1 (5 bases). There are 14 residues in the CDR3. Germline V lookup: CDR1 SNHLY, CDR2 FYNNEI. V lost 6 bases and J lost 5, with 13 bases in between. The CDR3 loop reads CASRGRAMTGELFF. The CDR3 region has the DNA TGTGCCAGCAGGGGCAGGGCTATGACCGGGGAGCTGTTTTTT.

The CDR3 sequence is CASSEQGVLGNTIYF. The CDR3, as DNA: TGTGCCAGCAGCGAACAGGGGGTGCTCGGAAACACCATATATTTT. The rearrangement uses TRBV6-1 and TRBJ1-3, with 8 bases fitting TRBD1. Germline CDR1 is MNHNS and CDR2 is SASEGT. Trimming at V came to 6 bases and at J to 4 bases, leaving 8 bases not matched to a gene. The CDR3 is 15 residues long.

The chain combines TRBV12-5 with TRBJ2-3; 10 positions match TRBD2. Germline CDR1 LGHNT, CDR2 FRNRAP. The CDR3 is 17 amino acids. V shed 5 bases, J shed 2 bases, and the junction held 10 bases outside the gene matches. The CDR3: CASGRGGTSVITDTQYF. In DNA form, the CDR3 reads TGTGCTAGTGGTCGAGGGGGGACTAGCGTGATCACAGATACGCAGTATTTT.

The CDR3 DNA is TGTGCCAGCAGCCGAACAGCGGAGAGCTCCTACAATGAGCAGTTCTTC. Protein product: CASSRTAESSYNEQFF. V is TRBV7-3 and J is TRBJ2-1, with TRBD2 as a possible D gene (5 bases). Trimming took off 5 bases at V and 0 bases at J, with 14 bases between the two ends. Germline CDR1 reads SGHTA; CDR2 reads FQGTGA. The CDR3 covers 16 residues.

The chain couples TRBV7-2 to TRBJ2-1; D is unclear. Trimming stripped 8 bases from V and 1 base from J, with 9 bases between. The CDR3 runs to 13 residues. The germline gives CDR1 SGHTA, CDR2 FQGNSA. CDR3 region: CASQLQSYNEQFF. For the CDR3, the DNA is TGTGCCAGCCAACTGCAATCCTACAATGAGCAGTTCTTC.

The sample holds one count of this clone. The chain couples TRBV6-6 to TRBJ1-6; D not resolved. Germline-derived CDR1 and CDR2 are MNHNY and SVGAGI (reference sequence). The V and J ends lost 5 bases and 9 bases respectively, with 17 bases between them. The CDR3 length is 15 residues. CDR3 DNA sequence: TGTGCCAGCAGTAATGGGGAGGGCGGGAGTTCACCCCTCCACTTT. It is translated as CASSNGEGGSSPLHF.

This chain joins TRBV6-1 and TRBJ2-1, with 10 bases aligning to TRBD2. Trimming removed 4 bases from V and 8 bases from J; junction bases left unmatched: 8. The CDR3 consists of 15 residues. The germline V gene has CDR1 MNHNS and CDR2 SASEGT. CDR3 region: CASSAGSGRAYEQFF. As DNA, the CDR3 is TGTGCCAGCAGTGCGGGGAGCGGGAGGGCCTATGAGCAGTTCTTC.